The 27 T cell receptor beta chains in this list originate from one sample, sequenced in a study of cytomegalovirus exposure and HLA in healthy donors. PCR primers comprised 60 Vbeta and 13 Jbeta primers. Measured with immunoSEQ multiplex PCR; TCRdb has only the in-frame clones, and not every one. The sample carries around 200,000 clones, around 83% recorded once. The sequencing input was PBMCs. The receptor set was obtained from a man aged 45-60 years in good health and CMV-seronegative.

The gene calls are TRBV6-5 and TRBJ2-5; 7 bases align to TRBD2. The DNA end is a closer match to TRBJ2-7, so the J assignment may be wrong. The germline V gene encodes CDR1 MNHEY and CDR2 SVGAGI. CDR3 length: 15 residues. In nucleotides, the CDR3 is TGTGCCAGCAGTTACGGTCCGGGGGGTTCCTACGAGCAGTACTTC. This gives the protein CASSYGPGGSYEQYF.

Comments on this clone: A read error may produce the germline difference seen at one junction end. This chain joins TRBV7-9 and TRBJ2-7, with 10 bases aligning to TRBD1. The CDR3 consists of 17 residues. CDR1 and CDR2 from the germline V gene are SEHNR and FQNEAQ (reference sequence). Here the CDR3 DNA reads TGTTCCAGCAGCTTAGTAAGGGGACAGGGGTCCCCCTACGAGCAGTACTTC. Translating gives CSSSLVRGQGSPYEQYF.

This clone was seen a handful of times. One end of the junction fails to match germline, which may point to a read error. The chain couples TRBV5-1 to TRBJ2-3; no firm D call. The CDR3 spans 15 residues. The germline V gene encodes CDR1 SGHRS and CDR2 YFSETQ. CDR3 in amino acids: CASRLEQVPTDTQYF. The CDR3 nucleotides are TGCGCCAGCAGATTGGAGCAAGTCCCCACCGATACGCAGTATTTT.

This clone showed up just once. The chain couples TRBV7-2 to TRBJ1-1; D perhaps matches TRBD1 (5 bases). Germline V gene sequence: CDR1 SGHTA, CDR2 FQGNSA. The ends were cut back, 7 bases at V and 0 bases at J, with 12 bases in the middle. The CDR3 extends over 14 amino acids. The CDR3 sequence: CASNLRGVNTEAFF. The CDR3 DNA sequence: TGTGCCAGCAACCTACGGGGGGTGAACACTGAAGCTTTCTTT.

The V call is TRBV27, the J call TRBJ2-1; 8 bases line up with TRBD2. There are 19 residues in the CDR3. V lost 3 bases to trimming and J lost 2 bases; unmatched junction nucleotides: 15. CDR1 is MNHEY, CDR2 SMNVEV, per germline (reference sequence). The DNA of the CDR3 is TGTGCCAGCAGTTTTTGGACACCGAACGGGGGGGAGCCCTACAATGAGCAGTTCTTC. As protein: CASSFWTPNGGEPYNEQFF.

Here the CDR3 reads CASSVTGGSYEQYF. The CDR3 DNA sequence: TGTGCCAGCAGCGTAACGGGGGGCAGTTACGAGCAGTACTTC. The rearrangement joins TRBV11-2 to TRBJ2-7; D might be TRBD2 (7 bases). V was trimmed by 5 bases and J by 4 bases, leaving 15 bases between them. The CDR3 extends over 14 amino acids. Looked up from germline, CDR1 is SGHAT and CDR2 is FQNNGV.

The rearrangement links TRBV2 to TRBJ2-5; tentative D call: TRBD1 (6 bases). The CDR3 covers 14 residues. Germline values: CDR1 SNHLY, CDR2 FYNNEI. Trimming took off 4 bases at V and 4 bases at J, with 13 bases between the two ends. This CDR3 is CASSGHRDSETQYF. CDR3 nucleotide sequence: TGTGCCAGCAGTGGGCACAGGGATTCAGAGACCCAGTACTTC.

This chain joins TRBV5-1 and TRBJ2-7, with 10 bases matching TRBD2. The germline V gene encodes CDR1 SGHRS and CDR2 YFSETQ. The V gene end was trimmed by 4 bases and the J gene end by 5 bases; junction bases not matched to a gene: 6. This CDR3 has 14 residues. CDR3 amino acids: CASSRSGRADEQYF. The CDR3 DNA reads TGCGCCAGCAGCCGGAGCGGGAGGGCCGACGAGCAGTACTTC.

J is TRBJ2-5 and V is TRBV30; D call uncertain. Germline CDR1 reads GTSNPN; CDR2 reads SVGIG (reference sequence). This CDR3 has 13 residues. The V and J ends lost 5 bases and 5 bases respectively, with 15 bases between them. CDR3 in amino acids: CAWGPRVGETQYF. As DNA, the CDR3 is TGTGCCTGGGGGCCCCGTGTCGGCGAGACCCAGTACTTC.

V usage is TRBV4-3 and J usage is TRBJ2-3; the D gene is possibly TRBD1 (5 bases). The CDR3 extends over 14 amino acids. Germline values: CDR1 LGHNA, CDR2 YSLEER. V was pared by 3 bases and J by 3 bases, with 10 bases between. The CDR3 DNA reads as TGCGCCAGCAGCCAGGATAGGGGAACAGATACGCAGTATTTT. This codes for CASSQDRGTDTQYF.

This sequence joins TRBV7-2 and TRBJ2-7; 16 bases are a match to TRBD2. Unmatched junction bases numbered 10, after V lost 5 bases and J lost 0 bases. Germline CDR1 and CDR2: SGHTA and FQGNSA. The CDR3 contains 19 residues. As DNA, the CDR3 is TGTGCCAGCAGCCGAGGTGGGACTAGCGGGAGGGCCCTCTCCTACGAGCAGTACTTC. Its protein product is CASSRGGTSGRALSYEQYF.

As concerns this clone: This CDR3 is also generated by other DNA sequences in the sample. V usage is TRBV18 and J usage is TRBJ1-5; TRBD1 might be the D (5 bases). CDR3 length: 14 amino acids. Between the trimmed V and J ends, which lost 0 bases and 5 bases, there was a span of 8 bases. Germline-derived CDR1 and CDR2 are KGHSH and LQKENI. The CDR3 nucleotides are TGTGCCAGCTCACCACCCGGGGGTGATCAGCCCCAGCATTTT. Amino acid sequence: CASSPPGGDQPQHF.

The chain couples TRBV6-6 to TRBJ2-5, with 7 nucleotides matching TRBD2. Germline V gives CDR1 MNHNY, CDR2 SVGAGI (reference sequence). Unmatched junction bases numbered 10, after V lost 10 bases and J lost 11 bases. This CDR3 is 11 amino acids long. CDR3 residues: CATRGGEEQYF. CDR3 bases: TGTGCCACCCGGGGAGGGGAGGAGCAGTACTTC.

The chain links TRBV7-3 to TRBJ2-3; 10 bases are a match to TRBD2. Germline CDR1 SGHTA, CDR2 FQGTGA. V lost 5 bases and J lost 2; bases outside the gene matches: 13. The CDR3 loop spans 18 amino acids. This CDR3 reads CASSPSPSGGALTDTQYF. CDR3 nucleotides: TGTGCCAGCAGCCCCAGCCCTAGCGGGGGCGCCCTCACAGATACGCAGTATTTT.

The chain joins TRBV6-1 to TRBJ2-5; 9 nucleotides agree with TRBD1. From germline, CDR1 is MNHNS and CDR2 SASEGT. This CDR3 region has 14 residues. V lost 6 bases to trimming and J lost 5 bases; unmatched junction nucleotides: 7. In nucleotides, the CDR3 is TGTGCCAGCAGGATGGACAGGGGTGTGGAGACCCAGTACTTC. Protein sequence: CASRMDRGVETQYF.

V usage is TRBV28 and J usage is TRBJ1-4; TRBD1 is a possible D gene (6 bases). Germline CDR1 reads MDHEN; CDR2 reads SYDVKM. V lost 6 bases, J lost 8 bases, and 22 bases lay in between. The CDR3 is 16 residues long. The CDR3 coding sequence is TGTGCCAGCAGCCTACAGGGTTCCAGCGCGAGGGAAAAACTGTTTTTT. This gives the protein CASSLQGSSAREKLFF.

V is TRBV6-5 and J is TRBJ2-3; 7 bases are a match to TRBD1. The germline CDR1 and CDR2 sequences are MNHEY and SVGAGI. CDR3 length: 15 amino acids. After removal of 3 bases from V and 14 bases from J, the junction contained 17 bases not matched to a gene. Here the CDR3 reads CASSYRMDTGVFRYF. The CDR3 DNA follows: TGTGCCAGCAGTTATAGAATGGACACAGGGGTTTTCCGGTATTTT.

The V call is TRBV29-1, the J call TRBJ2-1; possibly TRBD2 for D (6 bases). The germline V gene has CDR1 SQVTM and CDR2 ANQGSEA. The CDR3 has 13 residues. V dropped 1 base and J dropped 7 bases, with 11 bases sitting between them. CDR3 sequence (DNA): TGCAGCGTTGAAGCCTACGGAGGGAATGAGCAGTTCTTC. Translated, it gives CSVEAYGGNEQFF.

This clone came up once. This chain uses TRBV2 with TRBJ2-5; 9 bases are a match to TRBD1. V was clipped by 6 bases and J by 7 bases; unmatched bases: 0. The V gene's germline CDR1 is SNHLY and CDR2 FYNNEI. This CDR3 has 11 amino acids. Here the CDR3 DNA reads TGTGCCAGCAGGGGACAGGGGACCCAGTACTTC. Its translation is CASRGQGTQYF.

The rearrangement joins TRBV4-2 to TRBJ2-3, with D tentatively TRBD2 (5 bases). Per the germline V gene, CDR1 is LGHNA and CDR2 is YNFKEQ. CDR3 length equals 17 residues. The germline V and J ends were trimmed by 2 bases and 0 bases, with 15 bases remaining between them. For the CDR3, the DNA is TGTGCCAGCAGCCAACCACAACGAGGGAAGAGCACAGATACGCAGTATTTT. It translates to CASSQPQRGKSTDTQYF.

The chain links TRBV29-1 to TRBJ2-1, with D possibly TRBD2 on 5 matching bases. The V and J ends lost 4 bases and 7 bases respectively, with 14 bases between them. In germline, CDR1 is SQVTM, CDR2 ANQGSEA. CDR3 length: 13 residues. CDR3 loop: CSVVRRMGNEQFF. CDR3 in DNA: TGCAGCGTTGTTCGGAGGATGGGGAATGAGCAGTTCTTC.

The chain uses TRBV6-5 and TRBJ2-7; possibly TRBD2 for D (5 bases). V shed 4 bases and J shed 4 bases, with 14 bases lying between them. This CDR3 region has 14 residues. Germline V gene data show CDR1 as MNHEY and CDR2 as SVGAGI. For the CDR3, the DNA is TGTGCCAGCAGTTCTAGGGAGATAGGATACGAGCAGTACTTC. Its protein is CASSSREIGYEQYF.

The gene calls are TRBV27 and TRBJ2-2; TRBD2 matches 12 bases. From germline, CDR1 is MNHEY and CDR2 SMNVEV (reference sequence). The ends lost 4 bases at V and 5 bases at J; junction bases unmatched: 2. This CDR3 is built from 15 residues. The CDR3 DNA reads TGTGCCAGCAGTTCGCTAGCGGGAGGGACCGGGGAGCTGTTTTTT. It specifies CASSSLAGGTGELFF.

CDR3 in DNA: TGTGCCAGCAAGGGGACTAGCACAGATACGCAGTATTTT. Translated, it gives CASKGTSTDTQYF. The chain has TRBV27 and TRBJ2-3; D perhaps matches TRBD2 (6 bases). Trimming removed 7 bases at V and 0 bases at J, with 8 bases between. CDR1 is MNHEY, CDR2 SMNVEV, per germline (reference sequence). CDR3 length equals 13 residues.

The V call is TRBV7-2, the J call TRBJ2-5; D is perhaps TRBD2 (6 bases). The CDR3 runs to 13 residues. CDR1 is SGHTA and CDR2 is FQGNSA in the germline V gene. V was cut by 5 bases and J by 5 bases, with 12 bases left in between. The CDR3 sequence is CASSPRLVETQYF. The CDR3 DNA reads TGTGCCAGCAGCCCCCGACTAGTTGAGACCCAGTACTTC.

Remarks on this clone: The conserved phenylalanine or tryptophan normally closing the CDR3 is absent here, so this likely arose from a read error. The limits of the CDR3 on the DNA are not certain, so only TCRdb's listed CDR3 is given. V usage is TRBV6-4 and J usage is TRBJ1-5. Termini included, the CDR3 measures 12 amino acids. In germline, CDR1 is MRHNA, CDR2 SNTAGT. The CDR3 sequence is CASSDLRRPLIV.

The chain is built from TRBV6-1 and TRBJ1-4, with TRBD1 identical over 8 bases. V was clipped by 5 bases and J by 9 bases; unmatched bases: 8. Germline values: CDR1 MNHNS, CDR2 SASEGT. This CDR3 has 14 amino acids. CDR3 protein: CASSTPGQGKKLFF. Written as DNA, the CDR3 is TGTGCCAGCAGTACCCCTGGACAGGGAAAAAAACTGTTTTTT.